Listed here are 28 T cell receptor beta chains from one sample, sequenced in a study of radiotherapy plus CTLA-4 blockade in lung cancer. Assay: immunoSEQ multiplex PCR; the TCRdb copy retains only in-frame clones and omits some. The sample holds fewer than 100,000 clones; roughly four fifths are singletons and the top ten take about 0.79%. The input for sequencing was peripheral blood, taken from a patient treated with radiotherapy plus ipilimumab. All receptors come from a human donor with non-small cell lung cancer who had stable disease on radiotherapy plus ipilimumab.

This clone was observed a single time. The rearrangement links TRBV2 to TRBJ1-5, with TRBD1 as a possible D gene (6 bases). The V gene lost 4 bases and the J gene lost 1 base, with 8 bases spanning the gap. Looked up from germline, CDR1 is SNHLY and CDR2 is FYNNEI. The CDR3 totals 14 residues. The CDR3 region has the DNA TGTGCCAGCAGTGGAGGGGGGAGCAATCAGCCCCAGCATTTT. It yields the protein CASSGGGSNQPQHF.

The V gene is TRBV28, the J gene TRBJ1-1; D unclear. The CDR3 length is 13 residues. Germline loops: CDR1 MDHEN, CDR2 SYDVKM. The V end lost 10 bases, the J end lost 0 bases, and 12 bases lay between the germline ends. CDR3 coding DNA: TGTGCCACCCGAGGCAGGATGAACACTGAAGCTTTCTTT. It translates to CATRGRMNTEAFF.

The genes are TRBV7-2 and TRBJ2-5; TRBD2 matches at 7 bases. Germline CDR1 is SGHTA and CDR2 is FQGNSA. Germline trimming cut 5 bases from V and 5 bases from J; bases unmatched to any gene: 8. The CDR3 spans 14 residues. The DNA of the CDR3 is TGTGCCAGCAGCACAGCGGGGTTGGGGGAGACCCAGTACTTC. Translation: CASSTAGLGETQYF.

The rearrangement uses TRBV6-5 and TRBJ2-2; D remains ambiguous. There are 13 residues in the CDR3. The germline CDR1 and CDR2 sequences are MNHEY and SVGAGI. The V gene lost 0 bases and the J gene lost 9 bases, with 8 bases spanning the gap. CDR3 protein: CASSYSSDRELFF. Written as DNA, the CDR3 is TGTGCCAGCAGTTACTCGAGTGACCGGGAGCTGTTTTTT.

Worth noting for this clone: One end of the junction varies from germline; a read error may be responsible. This chain joins TRBV5-1 and TRBJ2-1, with 7 nucleotides matching TRBD1. This CDR3 spans 14 amino acids. CDR1 and CDR2 from the germline V gene are SGHRS and YFSETQ. CDR3 protein: CASSLGQLEGEQFF. Here the CDR3 DNA reads TGCGCCAGCAGTTTGGGACAGTTGGAAGGTGAGCAGTTCTTC.

A single count supports this clone. The V gene is TRBV4-1, the J gene TRBJ2-7; a possible D gene is TRBD2 (6 bases). The CDR3 length is 14 residues. CDR1 and CDR2 from the germline V gene are MGHRA and YSYEKL. V was shortened by 5 bases and J by 3 bases, with 14 bases between the two germline ends. The CDR3 DNA reads as TGCGCCAGCAGCGCACGACTAGGTGGCTACGAGCAGTACTTC. Translated, it gives CASSARLGGYEQYF.

The gene calls are TRBV6-6 and TRBJ2-3; D gene unclear. CDR3 length equals 15 residues. The V and J ends lost 2 bases and 2 bases respectively, with 11 bases between them. The germline V gene encodes CDR1 MNHNY and CDR2 SVGAGI (reference sequence). The DNA for the CDR3 is TGTGCCAGCAGTTACCTTAATCCTTACACAGATACGCAGTATTTT. This gives the protein CASSYLNPYTDTQYF.

The chain combines TRBV4-1 with TRBJ2-1; 9 bases align to TRBD1. Germline CDR1 is MGHRA and CDR2 is YSYEKL. Trimming removed 0 bases from V and 1 base from J; junction bases left unmatched: 7. The CDR3 covers 18 residues. The CDR3 is CASSQEGAGQGSYNEQFF. The CDR3 nucleotides are TGCGCCAGCAGCCAAGAGGGTGCGGGACAGGGTTCCTACAATGAGCAGTTCTTC.

The chain uses TRBV7-3 and TRBJ2-6, with D unresolved. The CDR3 consists of 13 residues. V lost 0 bases to trimming and J lost 3 bases, with 0 bases between them. The V gene's germline CDR1 is SGHTA and CDR2 FQGTGA. The CDR3: CASSLTGANVLTF. For the CDR3, the DNA is TGTGCCAGCAGCTTAACTGGGGCCAACGTCCTGACTTTC.

This sequence joins TRBV7-8 and TRBJ1-6; D may be TRBD1 (5 bases). From germline, CDR1 is SGHVS and CDR2 FQNEAQ. The CDR3 contains 18 residues. Between the trimmed V and J ends, which lost 1 base and 2 bases, there was a span of 15 bases. The CDR3 sequence: CASSLVHPAGPYNSPLHF. DNA of the CDR3: TGTGCCAGCAGCTTAGTCCATCCGGCAGGGCCCTATAATTCACCCCTCCACTTT.

J is TRBJ2-1 and V is TRBV5-1; TRBD2 is a possible D gene (5 bases). Between the trimmed V and J ends, which lost 0 bases and 0 bases, there was a span of 10 bases. Germline V gene sequence: CDR1 SGHRS, CDR2 YFSETQ. There are 16 residues in the CDR3. The CDR3 DNA reads TGCGCCAGCAGCTTGGAAGGTGGGAGCTCCTACAATGAGCAGTTCTTC. Translation: CASSLEGGSSYNEQFF.

This chain joins TRBV18 and TRBJ2-7; 9 bases agree with TRBD1. The CDR3 sequence is 15 residues long. Germline assignment: CDR1 KGHSH and CDR2 LQKENI. With 6 bases clipped from V and 2 bases from J, the junction kept 8 bases outside the gene matches. This chain's CDR3 is CASSQAGTGPYEQYF. CDR3 in DNA: TGTGCCAGCTCCCAAGCCGGGACAGGGCCCTACGAGCAGTACTTC.

The CDR3 protein is CAWTMGGGQGVQYF. CDR3 coding DNA: TGTGCCTGGACCATGGGTGGGGGACAGGGGGTGCAGTATTTT. The chain has TRBV30 and TRBJ2-3; 11 bases map to TRBD1. The CDR3 spans 14 residues. With 4 bases clipped from V and 11 bases from J, the junction kept 11 bases outside the gene matches. Germline V gives CDR1 GTSNPN, CDR2 SVGIG (reference sequence).

This sequence joins TRBV9 and TRBJ2-3, with 9 nucleotides matching TRBD2. The CDR3 covers 14 residues. The junction had 4 bases not matched to a gene; V was cut back by 4 bases and J by 4 bases. Germline CDR1 SGDLS, CDR2 YYNGEE. The chain's CDR3 is CASSTGTSSDTQYF. The CDR3 DNA sequence: TGTGCCAGCAGCACCGGGACTAGCTCAGATACGCAGTATTTT.

This clone was seen once. This chain links TRBV10-3 with TRBJ1-6; D is undetermined. The length of the CDR3 is 14 residues. Trimming removed 4 bases at V and 5 bases at J, with 9 bases between. The V gene's germline CDR1 is ENHRY and CDR2 SYGVKD. The CDR3 DNA follows: TGTGCCATCAGTGTCGGGGTAAATAATTCACCCCTCCACTTT. It specifies CAISVGVNNSPLHF.

This sequence joins TRBV28 and TRBJ1-4, with 7 bases that match TRBD1. The V and J ends lost 4 bases and 6 bases, in that order; junction bases with no gene match: 8. Germline-derived CDR1 and CDR2 are MDHEN and SYDVKM. This CDR3 comprises 15 residues. CDR3 amino acids: CASSSPGGQYEKLFF. CDR3 sequence (DNA): TGTGCCAGCAGTTCCCCAGGGGGTCAGTATGAAAAACTGTTTTTT.

The chain carries TRBV7-2 and TRBJ2-7, with TRBD2 matching over 8 bases. There are 16 residues in the CDR3. In germline, CDR1 is SGHTA, CDR2 FQGNSA. V was clipped by 1 base and J by 3 bases; unmatched bases: 8. The CDR3 sequence: CASSLDAAGVGYEQYF. The CDR3 DNA sequence: TGTGCCAGCAGCTTAGATGCAGCGGGAGTTGGCTACGAGCAGTACTTC.

V usage is TRBV2 and J usage is TRBJ1-6; no definite D call. This CDR3 is built from 17 residues. With 6 bases removed from V and 7 bases from J, the gap between germline ends came to 22 bases. CDR1 is SNHLY and CDR2 is FYNNEI in the germline V gene. This CDR3 reads CASSVTGPPGQNSPLHF. As DNA, the CDR3 is TGTGCCAGCAGCGTTACCGGGCCACCCGGGCAAAATTCACCCCTCCACTTT.

The chain carries TRBV6-5 and TRBJ2-1; D perhaps matches TRBD1 (5 bases). Germline CDR1 is MNHEY and CDR2 is SVGAGI. Deletions cut 4 bases from V and 7 bases from J, with 17 bases between. The CDR3 loop spans 15 amino acids. The CDR3 loop reads CASSSGRAKVNEQFF. CDR3 bases: TGTGCCAGCAGTTCCGGCAGGGCCAAAGTTAATGAGCAGTTCTTC.

This chain links TRBV2 with TRBJ2-5; 9 bases line up with TRBD1. CDR1 is SNHLY, CDR2 FYNNEI, per germline. This CDR3 is 13 amino acids long. Germline trimming cut 5 bases from V and 4 bases from J; bases unmatched to any gene: 2. The chain's CDR3 is CASSKDRGETQYF. CDR3 bases: TGTGCCAGCAGTAAGGACAGGGGAGAGACCCAGTACTTC.

The CDR3 DNA follows: TGTGCCAGCACGACAGGGTTAAACACTGAAGCTTTCTTT. Amino acids: CASTTGLNTEAFF. This chain joins TRBV7-8 and TRBJ1-1; TRBD1 matches 7 bases. The CDR3 loop spans 13 amino acids. Germline loops: CDR1 SGHVS, CDR2 FQNEAQ. Unmatched junction bases numbered 4, after V lost 7 bases and J lost 2 bases.

The genes are TRBV10-1 and TRBJ1-2; D gene unclear. In germline, CDR1 is WNHNN, CDR2 SYGVQD (reference sequence). The CDR3 consists of 15 residues. The V end lost 0 bases, the J end lost 0 bases, and 8 bases lay between the germline ends. CDR3 protein: CASSESLSSNYGYTF. In DNA, the CDR3 is TGCGCCAGCAGTGAGTCTCTCAGTTCTAACTATGGCTACACCTTC.

The V gene is TRBV5-6, the J gene TRBJ2-1, with 9 bases lining up with TRBD1. In germline, CDR1 is SGHDT, CDR2 YYEEEE. There are 14 residues in the CDR3. J lost 9 bases, V lost 4 bases, and 8 bases had no gene match. CDR3 amino acids: CASSLLQGASEQFF. The CDR3 nucleotides are TGTGCCAGCAGCCTTTTACAGGGGGCGAGTGAGCAGTTCTTC.

This clone was seen a single time. The V and J genes are TRBV18 and TRBJ1-6; 7 nucleotides align to TRBD1. Germline V gene data show CDR1 as KGHSH and CDR2 as LQKENI. The V and J ends lost 3 bases and 9 bases, in that order; junction bases with no gene match: 8. The CDR3 runs to 15 residues. CDR3 in DNA: TGTGCCAGCTCACCTGACAGGGTTGGTTTTTCACCCCTCCACTTT. This sequence encodes CASSPDRVGFSPLHF.

V usage is TRBV29-1 and J usage is TRBJ1-4, with unresolved D. The CDR3 extends over 12 amino acids. V was clipped by 7 bases and J by 7 bases, with 13 bases between them. Germline V gene sequence: CDR1 SQVTM, CDR2 ANQGSEA. Here the CDR3 DNA reads TGCAGCGCGGGGAAGAGTAGTGAAAAACTGTTTTTT. Translated: CSAGKSSEKLFF.

The chain employs TRBV11-2 and TRBJ2-1; TRBD1 agrees at 7 bases. This CDR3 has 15 amino acids. Germline V CDR1 and CDR2: SGHAT, FQNNGV. Trimming at V came to 1 base and at J to 3 bases, leaving 3 bases not matched to a gene. CDR3 in DNA: TGTGCCAGCAGCTTAGTGGGACAGAGCTACAATGAGCAGTTCTTC. Translated, it gives CASSLVGQSYNEQFF.

This sequence joins TRBV7-8 and TRBJ1-1; no firm D call. CDR1 is SGHVS and CDR2 is FQNEAQ in the germline V gene. The V end lost 1 base, the J end lost 1 base, and 7 bases lay between the germline ends. The CDR3 extends over 14 amino acids. In DNA, the CDR3 is TGTGCCAGCAGCTTAGAGAGGGAGAACACTGAAGCTTTCTTT. Translating gives CASSLERENTEAFF.

The CDR3 DNA follows: TGCGCCAGCAGATCGACCGGGACCTTGGGTGAAGCTTTCTTT. It translates to CASRSTGTLGEAFF. The V gene is TRBV5-1, the J gene TRBJ1-1, with D tentatively TRBD1 (5 bases). In germline, CDR1 is SGHRS, CDR2 YFSETQ. The CDR3 is 14 amino acids. The V and J ends lost 5 bases and 7 bases respectively, with 18 bases between them.